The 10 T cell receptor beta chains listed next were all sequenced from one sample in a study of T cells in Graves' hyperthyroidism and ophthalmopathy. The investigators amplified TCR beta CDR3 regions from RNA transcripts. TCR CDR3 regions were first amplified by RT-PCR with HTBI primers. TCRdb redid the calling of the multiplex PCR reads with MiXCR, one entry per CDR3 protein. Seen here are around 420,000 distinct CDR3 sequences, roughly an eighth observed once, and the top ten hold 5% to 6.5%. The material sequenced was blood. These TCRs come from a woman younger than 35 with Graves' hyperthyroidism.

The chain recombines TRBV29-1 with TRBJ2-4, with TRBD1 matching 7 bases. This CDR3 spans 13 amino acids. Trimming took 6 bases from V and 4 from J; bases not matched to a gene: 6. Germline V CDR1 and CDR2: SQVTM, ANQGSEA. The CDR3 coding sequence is TGCAGCGTGTCAGGGGGAGCAAAAAACATTCAGTACTTC. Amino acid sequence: CSVSGGAKNIQYF.

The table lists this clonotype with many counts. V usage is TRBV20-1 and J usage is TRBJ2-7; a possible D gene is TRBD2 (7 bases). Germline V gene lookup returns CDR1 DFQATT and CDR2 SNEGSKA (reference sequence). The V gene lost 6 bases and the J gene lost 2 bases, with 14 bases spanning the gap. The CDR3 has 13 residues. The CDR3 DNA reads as TGCAGTGCCGGGGGGAGACAGGCCTACGAGCAGTACTTC. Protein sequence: CSAGGRQAYEQYF.

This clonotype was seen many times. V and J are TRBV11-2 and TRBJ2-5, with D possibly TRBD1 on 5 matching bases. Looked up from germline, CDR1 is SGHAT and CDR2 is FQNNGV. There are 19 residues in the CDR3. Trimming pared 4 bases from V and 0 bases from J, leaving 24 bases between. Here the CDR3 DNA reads TGTGCCAGCAGCTCAAGCGAGACAGCAACTGAACTTTACCAAGAGACCCAGTACTTC. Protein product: CASSSSETATELYQETQYF.

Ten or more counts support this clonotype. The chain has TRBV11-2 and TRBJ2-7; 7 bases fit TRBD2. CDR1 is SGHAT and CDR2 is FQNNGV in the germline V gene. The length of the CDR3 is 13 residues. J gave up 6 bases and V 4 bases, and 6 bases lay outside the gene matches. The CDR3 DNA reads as TGTGCCAGCAGCTCCGGCACGGGAGGCGAGCAGTACTTC. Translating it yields CASSSGTGGEQYF.

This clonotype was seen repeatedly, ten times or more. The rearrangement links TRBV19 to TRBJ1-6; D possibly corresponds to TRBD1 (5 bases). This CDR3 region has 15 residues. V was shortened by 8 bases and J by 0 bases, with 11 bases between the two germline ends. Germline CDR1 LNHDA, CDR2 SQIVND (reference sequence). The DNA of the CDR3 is TGTGCCAGTGGACAAGGGAGCTCCTATAATTCACCCCTCCACTTT. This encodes CASGQGSSYNSPLHF.

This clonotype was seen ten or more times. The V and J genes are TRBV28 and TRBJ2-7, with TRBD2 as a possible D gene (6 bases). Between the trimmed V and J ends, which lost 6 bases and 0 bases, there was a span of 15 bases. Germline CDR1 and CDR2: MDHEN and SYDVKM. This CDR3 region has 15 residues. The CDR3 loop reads CASRATSYSSYEQYF. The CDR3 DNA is TGTGCCAGCAGAGCTACTAGCTATAGCTCCTACGAGCAGTACTTC.

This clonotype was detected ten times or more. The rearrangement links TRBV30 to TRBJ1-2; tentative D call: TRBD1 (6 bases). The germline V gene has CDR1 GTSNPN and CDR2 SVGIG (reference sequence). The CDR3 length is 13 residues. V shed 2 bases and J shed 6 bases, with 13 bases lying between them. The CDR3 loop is CAWSFNRGDGYTF. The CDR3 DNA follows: TGTGCCTGGAGTTTTAATAGGGGGGATGGCTACACCTTC. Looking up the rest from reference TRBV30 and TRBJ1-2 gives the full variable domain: SQTIHQWPATLVQPVGSPLSLECTVEGTSNPNLYWYRQAAGRGLQLLFYSVGIGQISSEVPQNLSASRPQDRQFILSSKKLLLSDSGFYLCAWSFNRGDGYTFGSGTRLTVV.

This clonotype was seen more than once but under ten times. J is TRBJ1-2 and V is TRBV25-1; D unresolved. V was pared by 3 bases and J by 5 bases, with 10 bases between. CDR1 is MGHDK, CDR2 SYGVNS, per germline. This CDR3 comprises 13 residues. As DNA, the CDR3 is TGTGCCAGCAGTGATCACGACGGTTATGGCTACACCTTC. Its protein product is CASSDHDGYGYTF.

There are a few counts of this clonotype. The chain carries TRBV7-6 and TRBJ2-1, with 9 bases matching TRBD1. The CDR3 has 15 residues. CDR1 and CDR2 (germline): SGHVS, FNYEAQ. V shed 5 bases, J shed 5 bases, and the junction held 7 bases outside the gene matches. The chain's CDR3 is CASSHGTGPDNEQFF. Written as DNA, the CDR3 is TGTGCCAGCAGCCACGGGACAGGGCCCGACAATGAGCAGTTCTTC.

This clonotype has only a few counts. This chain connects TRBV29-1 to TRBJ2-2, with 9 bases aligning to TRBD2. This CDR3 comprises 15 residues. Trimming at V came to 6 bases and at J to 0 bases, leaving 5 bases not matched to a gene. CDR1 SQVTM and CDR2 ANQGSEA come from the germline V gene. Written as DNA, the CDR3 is TGCAGCGTACGAGTAGCGGGAGCGAACACCGGGGAGCTGTTTTTT. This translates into CSVRVAGANTGELFF.